Following are 10 T cell receptor beta chains from one sample sequenced in a study of CD8 T cells in ankylosing spondylitis. Using its own MiXCR run on the 5' RACE reads, TCRdb lists one record per CDR3 protein. This sample has some 92,000 distinct CDR3 sequences, with around 27% found just once. The sequencing sample was made of blood, either unsorted or a sorted T cell fraction (not recorded which). Receptor source: a male donor with ankylosing spondylitis or in good health (not recorded which).

The genes are TRBV10-3 and TRBJ2-6; TRBD1 or TRBD2 may be the D gene (5 bases each). This CDR3 region has 17 residues. Trimming stripped 6 bases from V and 0 bases from J, with 15 bases between. Germline V CDR1 and CDR2: ENHRY, SYGVKD. CDR3 sequence (DNA): TGTGCCATCAGCCCGGGCCGTGGGACCTCTGGGGCCAACGTCCTGACTTTC. The encoded protein is CAISPGRGTSGANVLTF.

V is TRBV18 and J is TRBJ2-7; unclear D gene. The V end lost 0 bases, the J end lost 3 bases, and 9 bases lay between the germline ends. CDR1 and CDR2 (germline): KGHSH, LQKENI. The CDR3 loop spans 14 amino acids. CDR3 coding DNA: TGTGCCAGCTCACCACCGTTCCTGGGCTACGAGCAGTACTTC. Translation gives CASSPPFLGYEQYF.

The V call is TRBV20-1, the J call TRBJ2-1, with 11 bases that match TRBD2. With 4 bases clipped from V and 4 bases from J, the junction kept 6 bases outside the gene matches. The CDR3 has 15 amino acids. CDR1 is DFQATT and CDR2 is SNEGSKA in the germline V gene (reference sequence). In DNA form, the CDR3 reads TGCAGTGCTACTGGGGGACTAGCGGCTTACAATGAGCAGTTCTTC. Translation gives CSATGGLAAYNEQFF.

The rearrangement links TRBV12-3 or TRBV12-4 to TRBJ2-5; D might be TRBD1 or TRBD2, each matching 7 bases. Trimming cost V 7 bases and J 5 bases, with 17 bases left between them. The CDR3 has 14 residues. The CDR3 region is CASKEQGGSETQYF. In DNA, the CDR3 is TGTGCCAGCAAGGAGCAGGGGGGGTCCGAGACCCAGTACTTC.

The CDR3 here is CASSLNGGQSHEQYV. As DNA, the CDR3 is TGTGCCAGCAGCTTAAATGGGGGCCAGAGTCACGAGCAGTACGTC. V and J are TRBV7-9 and TRBJ2-7; D might be TRBD1 (6 bases). Trimming shortened V by 2 bases and J by 5 bases, and 16 bases separated the two germline ends. Germline V gene lookup returns CDR1 SEHNR and CDR2 FQNEAQ (reference sequence). The length of the CDR3 is 15 residues.

The genes are TRBV5-1 and TRBJ1-2; 7 bases match TRBD1. The V gene end was trimmed by 0 bases and the J gene end by 0 bases; junction bases not matched to a gene: 5. The germline CDR1 and CDR2 sequences are SGHRS and YFSETQ. CDR3 length: 16 amino acids. The CDR3 region is CASSLVEGAPNYGYTF. Written as DNA, the CDR3 is TGCGCCAGCAGCTTGGTGGAGGGGGCCCCTAACTATGGCTACACCTTC. The whole variable domain, remainder taken from reference TRBV5-1 and TRBJ1-2, is KAGVTQTPRYLIKTRGQQVTLSCSPISGHRSVSWYQQTPGQGLQFLFEYFSETQRNKGNFPGRFSGRQFSNSRSEMNVSTLELGDSALYLCASSLVEGAPNYGYTFGSGTRLTVV.

V is TRBV7-2 and J is TRBJ1-4, with D perhaps matching TRBD1 (5 bases). With 5 bases removed from V and 6 bases from J, the gap between germline ends came to 10 bases. The germline gives CDR1 SGHTA, CDR2 FQGNSA. This CDR3 contains 13 residues. Written as DNA, the CDR3 is TGTGCCAGCAGCCGGACATTGGATGAAAAACTGTTTTTT. Translation: CASSRTLDEKLFF.

The chain has TRBV20-1 and TRBJ1-1; weak D call: TRBD1 (5 bases). Germline lookup yields CDR1 DFQATT and CDR2 SNEGSKA (reference sequence). The CDR3 length is 14 residues. V lost 6 bases, J lost 1 base, and 15 bases lay in between. DNA of the CDR3: TGCAGTGCCCAAGCCCGACAGTGGAACACTGAAGCTTTCTTT. It encodes CSAQARQWNTEAFF.

This clonotype was seen repeatedly, ten times or more. The chain couples TRBV6-5 to TRBJ2-1, with D possibly being TRBD2 (6 bases). The CDR3 extends over 15 amino acids. Trimming removed 0 bases at V and 7 bases at J, with 13 bases between. The germline V gene encodes CDR1 MNHEY and CDR2 SVGAGI. CDR3 sequence: CASSYSASAGNEQFF. DNA for the CDR3: TGTGCCAGCAGTTACTCCGCTAGCGCGGGGAATGAGCAGTTCTTC.

This clonotype was seen a few times. This chain links TRBV4-2 with TRBJ2-3; 7 positions match TRBD1. CDR3 size: 16 residues. Per germline, CDR1 LGHNA and CDR2 YNFKEQ. After removal of 0 bases from V and 2 bases from J, the junction contained 5 bases not matched to a gene. CDR3 protein: CASSQDPQGVTDTQYF. Here the CDR3 DNA reads TGTGCCAGCAGCCAAGATCCCCAGGGGGTCACAGATACGCAGTATTTT.